The 18 T cell receptor beta chains below all came from one sample that was sequenced in a study of shared T cell receptors in the human thymus. Sequenced by immunoSEQ multiplex PCR; TCRdb stores in-frame clones only, minus some. Among some 700,000 clones listed, 80% to 90% were seen once. The data were also submitted as part of a second study, on human thymus T cells.

Sequenced material: thymocytes. These receptors were taken from a girl under two years old with a congenital heart defect.

The V gene is TRBV5-4, the J gene TRBJ1-2; D is possibly TRBD1 (6 bases). Germline CDR1 reads SGHNT; CDR2 reads YYREEE (reference sequence). CDR3 length: 17 residues. V shed 4 bases and J shed 2 bases, with 21 bases lying between them. The CDR3 DNA is TGTGCCAGCAGCCTATTACTTACAGGGATTGGAAACTATGGCTACACCTTC. Translation gives CASSLLLTGIGNYGYTF.

About this clone itself: Other DNA sequences from this sample encode an identical CDR3 as well. V usage is TRBV10-1 and J usage is TRBJ1-3; 11 nucleotides match TRBD1. CDR1 WNHNN and CDR2 SYGVQD come from the germline V gene (reference sequence). J gave up 2 bases and V 5 bases, and 2 bases lay outside the gene matches. CDR3 length equals 15 residues. The CDR3 protein is CASSLDRGPGNTIYF. CDR3 DNA: TGCGCCAGCAGTCTGGACAGGGGGCCTGGAAACACCATATATTTT.

V usage is TRBV12-5 and J usage is TRBJ1-2, with 7 bases identical to TRBD1. This CDR3 region has 15 residues. V dropped 0 bases and J dropped 4; count of bases not matched to a gene: 5. The germline V gene has CDR1 LGHNT and CDR2 FRNRAP. CDR3 DNA sequence: TGTGCTAGTGGTTTGGTATCGACAGGGTTCTATGGCTACACCTTC. Protein: CASGLVSTGFYGYTF.

The gene calls are TRBV15 and TRBJ1-2; TRBD1 is a possible D gene (6 bases). V was clipped by 0 bases and J by 4 bases, with 30 bases between them. In germline, CDR1 is LNHNV, CDR2 YYDKDF (reference sequence). The CDR3 is 21 amino acids. The CDR3 reads CATSRDWSTQTRGATSYGYTF. For the CDR3, the DNA is TGTGCCACCAGCAGAGATTGGTCGACGCAGACCAGGGGCGCGACTTCCTATGGCTACACCTTC. Looking up the rest from reference TRBV15 and TRBJ1-2 gives the full variable domain: DAMVIQNPRYQVTQFGKPVTLSCSQTLNHNVMYWYQQKSSQAPKLLFHYYDKDFNNEADTPDNFQSRRPNTSFCFLDIRSPGLGDTAMYLCATSRDWSTQTRGATSYGYTFGSGTRLTVV.

This chain joins TRBV7-9 and TRBJ2-1; D is possibly TRBD1 (5 bases). Germline V gene data show CDR1 as SEHNR and CDR2 as FQNEAQ (reference sequence). V was shortened by 5 bases and J by 0 bases, with 11 bases between the two germline ends. The CDR3 runs 15 residues. CDR3 in amino acids: CASSNDRRSYNEQFF. The CDR3, as DNA: TGTGCCAGCAGCAACGACAGACGCTCCTACAATGAGCAGTTCTTC. Supplemented by reference TRBV7-9 and TRBJ2-1, the full variable domain reads DTGVSQNPRHKITKRGQNVTFRCDPISEHNRLYWYRQTLGQGPEFLTYFQNEAQLEKSRLLSDRFSAERPKGSFSTLEIQRTEQGDSAMYLCASSNDRRSYNEQFFGPGTRLTVL.

V is TRBV13 and J is TRBJ2-7; perhaps TRBD1 as D (5 bases). The germline gives CDR1 PRHDT, CDR2 FYEKMQ (reference sequence). The CDR3 covers 11 residues. The V gene lost 5 bases and the J gene lost 5 bases, with 7 bases spanning the gap. In DNA, the CDR3 is TGTGCCAGCAGCGCAGGGAACGAGCAGTACTTC. As protein: CASSAGNEQYF.

This CDR3 is CASNHRQARELFF. CDR3 sequence (DNA): TGTGCCAGCAACCACAGACAGGCTAGAGAGCTGTTTTTT. The J gene is TRBJ2-2, the V gene TRBV5-6; possible D gene TRBD1, 6 bases. CDR1 is SGHDT and CDR2 is YYEEEE in the germline V gene. The V and J ends lost 6 bases and 11 bases respectively, with 17 bases between them. This CDR3 has 13 amino acids.

The J gene is TRBJ2-1, the V gene TRBV5-6; 8 bases map to TRBD1. Germline V lookup: CDR1 SGHDT, CDR2 YYEEEE. The CDR3 contains 15 residues. J was trimmed by 8 bases and V by 4 bases; bases with no gene match: 11. CDR3 nucleotide sequence: TGTGCCAGCAGCGTGGACAGGGTCGGGATGGATGAGCAGTTCTTC. Translated: CASSVDRVGMDEQFF.

The V call is TRBV6-1, the J call TRBJ1-3, with a weak D call TRBD1 (6 bases). Per the germline V gene, CDR1 is MNHNS and CDR2 is SASEGT. Trimming left V 3 bases short and J 0 bases short, with 12 bases between. The CDR3 runs to 16 residues. The CDR3 region is CASSDTDSHSGNTIYF. CDR3 DNA: TGTGCCAGCAGTGATACGGACAGCCACTCTGGAAACACCATATATTTT.

The chain carries TRBV6-1 and TRBJ1-2; D is ambiguous. V lost 2 bases to trimming and J lost 10 bases, with 17 bases between them. In germline, CDR1 is MNHNS, CDR2 SASEGT. The CDR3 length is 14 residues. The CDR3 bases are TGTGCCAGCAGTGAAAAAGGAGGCCCTTGCGACTACACCTTC. It encodes CASSEKGGPCDYTF.

The J gene is TRBJ2-7, the V gene TRBV6-5; D ambiguous. The CDR3 runs 11 residues. Germline V gives CDR1 MNHEY, CDR2 SVGAGI. V gave up 6 bases and J gave up 5 bases, with 8 bases separating them. CDR3 loop: CASSSPDEQYF. The CDR3 DNA is TGTGCCAGCAGCTCCCCAGACGAGCAGTACTTC.

This sequence joins TRBV28 and TRBJ1-5; possible D gene TRBD1, 5 bases. Trimming shortened V by 5 bases and J by 7 bases, and 21 bases separated the two germline ends. Germline values: CDR1 MDHEN, CDR2 SYDVKM. The CDR3 length is 16 residues. CDR3 in amino acids: CASSRTPTGSEQPQHF. As DNA, the CDR3 is TGTGCCAGCAGTCGAACACCCACAGGATCGGAACAGCCCCAGCATTTT.

The chain uses TRBV14 and TRBJ1-3; D gene unclear. The germline CDR1 and CDR2 sequences are SGHDN and FVKESK. This CDR3 has 13 amino acids. V was pared by 1 base and J by 3 bases, with 4 bases between. Here the CDR3 DNA reads TGTGCCAGCAGCCAAGTCCTTGGAAACACCATATATTTT. Encoded protein: CASSQVLGNTIYF.

The V call is TRBV4-1, the J call TRBJ1-1; 7 bases are shared with TRBD1. Germline values: CDR1 MGHRA, CDR2 YSYEKL. This CDR3 has 15 amino acids. V lost 0 bases, J lost 6 bases, and 7 bases stayed unmatched. The CDR3 reads CASSQDQTGTPEAFF. CDR3 DNA sequence: TGCGCCAGCAGCCAAGATCAGACAGGGACCCCTGAAGCTTTCTTT.

The rearrangement links TRBV2 to TRBJ2-1; 7 bases match TRBD1. From germline, CDR1 is SNHLY and CDR2 FYNNEI. CDR3 length equals 13 residues. Germline trimming cut 8 bases from V and 9 bases from J; bases unmatched to any gene: 10. The CDR3 nucleotides read TGTGCCAGCCCTTCCACAGGGGTTAGTGAGCAGTTCTTC. Translation: CASPSTGVSEQFF.

Notes on this clone: The sample carries other DNA sequences with the same CDR3. The chain links TRBV20-1 to TRBJ2-5; D is undetermined. The CDR3 has 10 residues. Trimming pared 3 bases from V and 4 bases from J, leaving 3 bases between. Germline CDR1 DFQATT, CDR2 SNEGSKA (reference sequence). The DNA for the CDR3 is TGCAGTGCTAGCTTAGAGACCCAGTACTTC. Protein product: CSASLETQYF.

The chain joins TRBV9 to TRBJ1-1; D might be TRBD1 (5 bases). Trimming took off 1 base at V and 1 base at J, with 8 bases between the two ends. CDR3 size: 14 residues. Germline loops: CDR1 SGDLS, CDR2 YYNGEE. The CDR3 is CASSVRGRNTEAFF. CDR3 in DNA: TGTGCCAGCAGCGTAAGGGGAAGGAACACTGAAGCTTTCTTT. The variable domain in full, with the rest retrieved from reference TRBV9 and TRBJ1-1, is DSGVTQTPKHLITATGQRVTLRCSPRSGDLSVYWYQQSLDQGLQFLIQYYNGEERAKGNILERFSAQQFPDLHSELNLSSLELGDSALYFCASSVRGRNTEAFFGQGTRLTVV.

The rearrangement joins TRBV5-1 to TRBJ1-2; 11 bases agree with TRBD1. Trimming took 4 bases from V and 11 from J; bases not matched to a gene: 13. CDR1 and CDR2 (germline): SGHRS, YFSETQ. The CDR3 runs 15 residues. The CDR3 coding sequence is TGCGCCAGCAGCAGCGACTTCCGGGACAGGGGGACTTACACCTTC. Protein product: CASSSDFRDRGTYTF.